Detailed here is one T cell receptor (beta chain). The assay was immunoSEQ multiplex PCR, and TCRdb's table has in-frame clones only and misses some. In the table there are roughly 300,000 clones, roughly 86% of which are singletons. The data belong to a study of blood T cell repertoires in COVID-19. The wider study: The United States, Italy and Spain were the sources of the acute and convalescent COVID-19 samples.

Looked up from germline, CDR1 is SGHRS and CDR2 is YFSETQ. With 3 bases clipped from V and 5 bases from J, the junction kept 5 bases outside the gene matches. This CDR3 spans 15 amino acids. The source is a woman between 45 and 60 years old with acute or convalescent COVID-19. Sequenced input: peripheral blood. The chain has TRBV5-1 and TRBJ2-7, with TRBD2 identical over 13 bases. The CDR3 loop is CASSSAGTSGNEQYF. For the CDR3, the DNA is TGCGCCAGCAGCTCGGCCGGGACTAGCGGGAACGAGCAGTACTTC. The full variable domain, with the rest looked up from reference TRBV5-1 and TRBJ2-7, is KAGVTQTPRYLIKTRGQQVTLSCSPISGHRSVSWYQQTPGQGLQFLFEYFSETQRNKGNFPGRFSGRQFSNSRSEMNVSTLELGDSALYLCASSSAGTSGNEQYFGPGTRLTVT.